This TCR beta chain came from a study of siplizumab effects on memory and regulatory T cells. TCRdb's copy holds only in-frame clones and misses some; the assay was immunoSEQ multiplex PCR. This sample yields about 87,000 clones, of which 80% to 90% are seen a single time; over 12% belongs to the top ten. Trimming shortened V by 8 bases and J by 5 bases, and 21 bases separated the two germline ends. Germline lookup yields CDR1 GTSNPN and CDR2 SVGIG (reference sequence). CDR3 size: 14 residues. As to this clone: The target antigen is unknown.

Study-wide results and limits: The study found naive T cells seemingly more diverse than memory cells and seemingly major alloresponse contributors.

The sequenced material came from CD4+ T cells sorted from blood. The sequence derives from a human donor in good health. The chain is built from TRBV30 and TRBJ2-5; possible D gene TRBD1, 6 bases. Written as DNA, the CDR3 is TGTGCCGCCAAACTACAGGGAAGTCTGGAGACCCAGTACTTC. Encoded protein: CAAKLQGSLETQYF.